This passage covers 19 T cell receptor beta chains from one sample sequenced in a study of blood T cell repertoires in COVID-19. Clones were sequenced by immunoSEQ multiplex PCR, and TCRdb holds only the in-frame ones, with some missing. The sample has approximately 300,000 clones, roughly 91% seen once. The sample consisted of peripheral blood. Every receptor here comes from a man aged 40-55 years with acute or convalescent COVID-19.

The count of this clone is one. The chain couples TRBV30 to TRBJ2-2; D gene unclear. The CDR3 consists of 14 residues. Germline CDR1 is GTSNPN and CDR2 is SVGIG (reference sequence). Trimming took off 4 bases at V and 2 bases at J, with 11 bases between the two ends. Written as DNA, the CDR3 is TGTGCCTGGACCAAACTACTAAACACCGGGGAGCTGTTTTTT. It translates to CAWTKLLNTGELFF.

The chain has TRBV5-1 and TRBJ1-6; TRBD1 is a possible D gene (5 bases). This CDR3 region has 15 residues. V shed 0 bases and J shed 3 bases, with 7 bases lying between them. The germline V gene has CDR1 SGHRS and CDR2 YFSETQ. The CDR3 DNA reads TGCGCCAGCAGCTTGGCAGGGATCTATAATTCACCCCTCCACTTT. Protein product: CASSLAGIYNSPLHF.

This clone showed up just once. CDR3 in amino acids: CASGSGEEQFF. Written as DNA, the CDR3 is TGTGCTAGTGGTTCTGGAGAAGAGCAGTTCTTC. The J gene is TRBJ2-1, the V gene TRBV12-5; D unclear. The CDR3 covers 11 residues. Germline V lookup: CDR1 LGHNT, CDR2 FRNRAP. The V and J ends lost 4 bases and 10 bases respectively, with 8 bases between them.

The chain employs TRBV5-1 and TRBJ2-7; TRBD1 is a possible D gene (6 bases). V shed 1 base and J shed 2 bases, with 10 bases lying between them. The CDR3 is made up of 14 amino acids. CDR1 and CDR2 from the germline V gene are SGHRS and YFSETQ. The CDR3: CASSLSDRPYEQYF. Here the CDR3 DNA reads TGCGCCAGCAGCTTGTCGGACAGACCCTACGAGCAGTACTTC.

The V and J genes are TRBV5-5 and TRBJ2-2, with 11 nucleotides matching TRBD1. The V gene end was trimmed by 5 bases and the J gene end by 3 bases; junction bases not matched to a gene: 3. Germline-derived CDR1 and CDR2 are SGHKS and YYEKEE (reference sequence). The CDR3 covers 15 residues. The CDR3 region is CASSRTGGDTGELFF. The CDR3 DNA reads TGTGCCAGCAGTAGGACAGGGGGCGACACCGGGGAGCTGTTTTTT. The whole variable domain, filled in from reference TRBV5-5 and TRBJ2-2, reads DAGVTQSPTHLIKTRGQQVTLRCSPISGHKSVSWYQQVLGQGPQFIFQYYEKEERGRGNFPDRFSARQFPNYSSELNVNALLLGDSALYLCASSRTGGDTGELFFGEGSRLTVL.

This chain links TRBV7-2 with TRBJ2-7, with D possibly matching TRBD2 (7 bases). The V end lost 1 base, the J end lost 4 bases, and 11 bases lay between the germline ends. This CDR3 is built from 14 residues. Germline V gene sequence: CDR1 SGHTA, CDR2 FQGNSA. The CDR3 region is CASSLEGGVYEQYF. The CDR3 DNA reads TGTGCCAGCAGCTTAGAGGGGGGGGTTTACGAGCAGTACTTC.

The chain is built from TRBV7-8 and TRBJ2-7, with TRBD2 matching over 10 bases. The CDR3 sequence is 15 residues long. V lost 1 base and J lost 7; bases outside the gene matches: 7. Germline CDR1 reads SGHVS; CDR2 reads FQNEAQ. The CDR3 DNA sequence: TGTGCCAGCAGCTTAGACCTAGCGGGGGCCAGGGAGCAGTACTTC. Its protein is CASSLDLAGAREQYF. The full variable domain, rest sourced from reference TRBV7-8 and TRBJ2-7, is GAGVSQSPRYKVAKRGQDVALRCDPISGHVSLFWYQQALGQGPEFLTYFQNEAQLDKSGLPSDRFFAERPEGSVSTLKIQRTQQEDSAVYLCASSLDLAGAREQYFGPGTRLTVT.

The V and J genes are TRBV7-3 and TRBJ1-1; D possibly corresponds to TRBD1 (5 bases). CDR1 is SGHTA, CDR2 FQGTGA, per germline. This CDR3 comprises 16 residues. Trimming cost V 5 bases and J 1 base, with 17 bases left between them. The CDR3 is CASSRSGPPGNTEAFF. The CDR3, as DNA: TGTGCCAGCAGCCGATCAGGGCCGCCCGGGAACACTGAAGCTTTCTTT.

V gene TRBV5-1 combines with J gene TRBJ2-7; weak D call: TRBD1 (5 bases). There are 14 residues in the CDR3. The V end lost 2 bases, the J end lost 0 bases, and 9 bases lay between the germline ends. Germline loops: CDR1 SGHRS, CDR2 YFSETQ. Written as DNA, the CDR3 is TGCGCCAGCAGCTTTCGGACAAGCTCCTACGAGCAGTACTTC. Translation: CASSFRTSSYEQYF.

The chain uses TRBV24-1 and TRBJ2-1; possible D gene TRBD2, 6 bases. Germline CDR1 is KGHDR and CDR2 is SFDVKD. The CDR3 extends over 14 amino acids. Trimming took 0 bases from V and 8 from J, leaving 10 bases between them. CDR3: CATSDLRQRDEQFF. The CDR3 DNA is TGTGCCACCAGTGATTTGCGACAGCGGGATGAGCAGTTCTTC.

This clone was detected a few times. The chain has TRBV4-2 and TRBJ1-2; 10 bases are a match to TRBD1. The germline gives CDR1 LGHNA, CDR2 YNFKEQ. J gave up 6 bases and V 3 bases, and 10 bases lay outside the gene matches. The CDR3 loop spans 16 amino acids. The DNA of the CDR3 is TGTGCCAGCAGCCAGGGTCGGACAGGGGGAATAAATGGCTACACCTTC. Translating it yields CASSQGRTGGINGYTF.

The rearrangement joins TRBV12-5 to TRBJ2-2; 7 bases are shared with TRBD1. This CDR3 is 13 amino acids long. Germline values: CDR1 LGHNT, CDR2 FRNRAP. V shed 3 bases, J shed 6 bases, and the junction held 1 base outside the gene matches. The CDR3 sequence: CASGLGGPGELFF. DNA for the CDR3: TGTGCTAGTGGTTTAGGGGGCCCCGGGGAGCTGTTTTTT. Looking up the rest from reference TRBV12-5 and TRBJ2-2 gives the full variable domain: DARVTQTPRHKVTEMGQEVTMRCQPILGHNTVFWYRQTMMQGLELLAYFRNRAPLDDSGMPKDRFSAEMPDATLATLKIQPSEPRDSAVYFCASGLGGPGELFFGEGSRLTVL.

V is TRBV11-2 and J is TRBJ2-1; D call uncertain. Germline values: CDR1 SGHAT, CDR2 FQNNGV. This CDR3 is 12 amino acids long. The V end lost 3 bases, the J end lost 8 bases, and 8 bases lay between the germline ends. CDR3 coding DNA: TGTGCCAGCAGCTTCGGGTGGTATGAGCAGTTCTTC. This encodes CASSFGWYEQFF.

V is TRBV29-1 and J is TRBJ2-3; 10 nucleotides match TRBD1. Germline CDR1 is SQVTM and CDR2 is ANQGSEA. The ends lost 4 bases at V and 6 bases at J; junction bases unmatched: 4. The CDR3 runs 13 residues. CDR3 region: CSVGQGARDTQYF. In nucleotides, the CDR3 is TGCAGCGTTGGACAGGGGGCGAGGGATACGCAGTATTTT.

The CDR3: CAWRWGVNSPLHF. The CDR3 DNA follows: TGTGCCTGGAGATGGGGGGTAAATTCACCCCTCCACTTT. This sequence joins TRBV30 and TRBJ1-6, with D maybe TRBD1 (5 bases). There are 13 residues in the CDR3. CDR1 is GTSNPN and CDR2 is SVGIG in the germline V gene (reference sequence). V was cut by 3 bases and J by 7 bases, with 10 bases left in between.

The V and J genes are TRBV2 and TRBJ1-6; possibly TRBD1 for D (5 bases). This CDR3 has 14 residues. Germline CDR1 SNHLY, CDR2 FYNNEI. V lost 2 bases and J lost 14, with 16 bases in between. The CDR3 DNA reads as TGTGCCAGCAGTGAACTTGCAGGGATGGGTACCCTCCACTTT. This encodes CASSELAGMGTLHF.

The chain has TRBV19 and TRBJ2-1; D is possibly TRBD2 (5 bases). This CDR3 is built from 15 residues. V lost 1 base and J 0 bases, leaving 7 bases between the germline ends. Per germline, CDR1 LNHDA and CDR2 SQIVND (reference sequence). As DNA, the CDR3 is TGTGCCAGTAGTATAGCGGGGAGCTCCTACAATGAGCAGTTCTTC. This sequence encodes CASSIAGSSYNEQFF.

J is TRBJ1-3 and V is TRBV2; the D is unclear. The CDR3 is 14 residues long. Trimming removed 6 bases from V and 4 bases from J, with 13 bases in between. Germline V gene data show CDR1 as SNHLY and CDR2 as FYNNEI. This CDR3 is CASSWTQLGNTIYF. The CDR3 nucleotides are TGTGCCAGCAGCTGGACTCAGCTAGGAAACACCATATATTTT. Variable domain in full (rest from reference TRBV2 and TRBJ1-3): EPEVTQTPSHQVTQMGQEVILRCVPISNHLYFYWYRQILGQKVEFLVSFYNNEISEKSEIFDDQFSVERPDGSNFTLKIRSTKLEDSAMYFCASSWTQLGNTIYFGEGSWLTVV.

The gene calls are TRBV11-2 and TRBJ2-2; 10 nucleotides align to TRBD1. Germline CDR1 and CDR2: SGHAT and FQNNGV. The CDR3 is 15 residues long. V was pared by 4 bases and J by 6 bases, with 5 bases of the junction left unmatched. The CDR3 sequence is CASSSGTGVSGELFF. As DNA, the CDR3 is TGTGCCAGCAGCTCCGGGACAGGGGTGTCCGGGGAGCTGTTTTTT.